This T cell receptor beta chain was documented in a study of monozygotic twins with inflammatory bowel disease. UMIs bearing a 6-nucleotide sample barcode were added through template switching. TCRdb processed the 5' RACE reads again and assigns one entry to each CDR3 protein, with no DNA. The listing records about 450,000 distinct CDR3 sequences. Findings and caveats of the study: Discordant twins showed the same repertoire similarity as concordant twins, possibly from limited power. No discrimination was achieved between different T cell subtypes.

Germline lookup yields CDR1 SGHDT and CDR2 YYEEEE. The CDR3 is 15 amino acids. Worth noting for this clonotype: Its antigen is not known.

The sequenced material came from blood. The TCR was taken from a human donor with ulcerative colitis or Crohn's disease, or a healthy co-twin of an affected twin (not recorded which). This chain joins TRBV5-6 and TRBJ2-3. This CDR3 is CASSLAPSGTDTQYF.